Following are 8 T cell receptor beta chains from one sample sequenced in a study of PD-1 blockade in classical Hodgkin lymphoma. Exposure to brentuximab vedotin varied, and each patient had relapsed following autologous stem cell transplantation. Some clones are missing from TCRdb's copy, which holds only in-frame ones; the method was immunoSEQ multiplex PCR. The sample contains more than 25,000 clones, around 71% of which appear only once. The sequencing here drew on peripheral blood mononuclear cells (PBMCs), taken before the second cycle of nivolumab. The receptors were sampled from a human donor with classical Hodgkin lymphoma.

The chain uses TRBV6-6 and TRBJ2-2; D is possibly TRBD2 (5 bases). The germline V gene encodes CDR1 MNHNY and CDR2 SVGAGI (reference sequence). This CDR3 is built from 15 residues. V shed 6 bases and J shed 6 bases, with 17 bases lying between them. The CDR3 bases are TGTGCCAGCAGATCTAGCCTAGCCTTCCCCGGGGAGCTGTTTTTT. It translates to CASRSSLAFPGELFF.

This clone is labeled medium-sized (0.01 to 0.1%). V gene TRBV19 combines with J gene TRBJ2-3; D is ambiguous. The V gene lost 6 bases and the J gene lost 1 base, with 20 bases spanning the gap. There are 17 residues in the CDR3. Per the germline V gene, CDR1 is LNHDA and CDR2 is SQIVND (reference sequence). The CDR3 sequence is CASSHDQALFGTDTQYF. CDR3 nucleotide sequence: TGTGCCAGTAGCCACGATCAGGCCCTTTTTGGCACAGATACGCAGTATTTT.

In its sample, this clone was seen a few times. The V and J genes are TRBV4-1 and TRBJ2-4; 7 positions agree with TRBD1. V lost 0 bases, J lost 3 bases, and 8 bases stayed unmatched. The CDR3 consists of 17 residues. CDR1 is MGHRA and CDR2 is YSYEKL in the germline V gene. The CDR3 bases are TGCGCCAGCAGCCAAGAGAAGGGGGCGCTTGGCAAAAACATTCAGTACTTC. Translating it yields CASSQEKGALGKNIQYF.

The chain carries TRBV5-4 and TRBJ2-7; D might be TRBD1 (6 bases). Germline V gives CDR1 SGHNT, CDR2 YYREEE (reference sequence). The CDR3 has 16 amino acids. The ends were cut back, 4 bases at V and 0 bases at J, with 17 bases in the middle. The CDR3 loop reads CASSPTGNRASYEQYF. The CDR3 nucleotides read TGTGCCAGCAGCCCCACGGGAAACAGGGCCTCCTACGAGCAGTACTTC. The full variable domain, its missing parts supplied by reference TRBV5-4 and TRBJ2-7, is ETGVTQSPTHLIKTRGQQVTLRCSSQSGHNTVSWYQQALGQGPQFIFQYYREEENGRGNFPPRFSGLQFPNYSSELNVNALELDDSALYLCASSPTGNRASYEQYFGPGTRLTVT.

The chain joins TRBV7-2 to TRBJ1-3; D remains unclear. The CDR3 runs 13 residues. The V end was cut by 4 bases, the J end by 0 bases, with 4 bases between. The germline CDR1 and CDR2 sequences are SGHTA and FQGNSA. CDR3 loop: CASSYVSGNTIYF. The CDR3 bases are TGTGCCAGCAGCTATGTCTCTGGAAACACCATATATTTT.

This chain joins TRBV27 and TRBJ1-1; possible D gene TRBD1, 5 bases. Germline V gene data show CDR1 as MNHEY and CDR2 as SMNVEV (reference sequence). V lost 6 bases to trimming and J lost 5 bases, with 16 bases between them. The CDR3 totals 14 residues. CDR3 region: CASSFRDEQTEAFF. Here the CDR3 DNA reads TGTGCCAGCAGCTTCAGGGATGAGCAAACTGAAGCTTTCTTT.

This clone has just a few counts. In DNA form, the CDR3 reads TGTGCCAGCAGTTTGTTACAGGTCAATTCACCCCTCCACTTT. This codes for CASSLLQVNSPLHF. The J gene is TRBJ1-6, the V gene TRBV28; TRBD1 might be the D (5 bases). V lost 3 bases, J lost 7 bases, and 10 bases lay in between. The germline CDR1 and CDR2 sequences are MDHEN and SYDVKM. This CDR3 contains 14 residues.

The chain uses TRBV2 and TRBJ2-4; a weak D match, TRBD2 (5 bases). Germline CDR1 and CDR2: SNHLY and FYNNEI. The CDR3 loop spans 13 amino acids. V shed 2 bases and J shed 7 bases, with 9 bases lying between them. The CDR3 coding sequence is TGTGCCAGCAGTGAACTAGCCATGAACATTCAGTACTTC. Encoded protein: CASSELAMNIQYF.